Listed below are T cell receptor beta chains from one sample, sequenced in a study of cytomegalovirus exposure and HLA in healthy donors. TCRdb keeps only in-frame clones here, not all; method: immunoSEQ multiplex PCR. The sample has roughly 150,000 clones, approximately 81% seen once. The sample consisted of PBMCs. These receptors all stem from a woman under 30 in good health and CMV-seronegative. The CDR3 runs from the conserved cysteine through the conserved F or W. Each record gives: clone size, J gene, D gene, V gene, CDR3 DNA, CDR3 protein. D genes are given only for firm matches. Not every row has a clone size; where given, it reads once, few, many or a size class.

.,TRBJ1-2,TRBD1,TRBV4-1,TGCGCCAGCAGCCAAGTAACAGGGGAGGGCTACACCTTC,CASSQVTGEGYTF
.,TRBJ1-5,.,TRBV27,TGTGCCAGCAGTCTAAATCAGCCCCAGCATTTT,CASSLNQPQHF
once,TRBJ2-5,TRBD2,TRBV5-1,TGCGCCAGCAGCCCGCCCCCCTTTCGTAGCGGGGTTAAAGAGACCCAGTACTTC,CASSPPPFRSGVKETQYF
.,TRBJ2-7,TRBD1,TRBV19,TGTGCCACCAGCATCGGGACAGCGTACGAGCAGTACTTC,CATSIGTAYEQYF
.,TRBJ1-4,.,TRBV4-3,TGCGCCAGCAGCCAAGATTATCGGGGAGGGAATGAAAAACTGTTTTTT,CASSQDYRGGNEKLFF
.,TRBJ2-7,.,TRBV2,TGTGCCAGCAGTTCGGACAGCAACGAGCAGTACTTC,CASSSDSNEQYF
.,TRBJ1-5,.,TRBV28,TGTGCCAGCAGTTCCCATGGGCAGAGCAATCAGCCCCAGCATTTT,CASSSHGQSNQPQHF
.,TRBJ1-3,.,TRBV19,TGTGCCAGTATGGCAGGGATCGGTGGCTCTGGAAACACCATATATTTT,CASMAGIGGSGNTIYF
.,TRBJ2-5,TRBD1,TRBV27,TGTGCCAGCAGCCGACAGGGAATTTGGGAGACCCAGTACTTC,CASSRQGIWETQYF
.,TRBJ2-5,.,TRBV15,TGTGCCACCAGCAGATCTTTGCGCGAGACCCAGTACTTC,CATSRSLRETQYF